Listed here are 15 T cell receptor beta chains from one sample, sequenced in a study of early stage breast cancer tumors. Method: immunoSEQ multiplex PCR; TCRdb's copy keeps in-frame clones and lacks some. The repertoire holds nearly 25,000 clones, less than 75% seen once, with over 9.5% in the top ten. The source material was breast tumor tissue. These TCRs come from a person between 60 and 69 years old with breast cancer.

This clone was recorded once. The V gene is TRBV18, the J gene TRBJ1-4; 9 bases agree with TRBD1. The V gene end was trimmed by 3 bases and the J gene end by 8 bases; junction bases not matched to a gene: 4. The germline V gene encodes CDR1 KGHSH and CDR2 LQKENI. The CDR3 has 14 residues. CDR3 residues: CASSPGTGREKLFF. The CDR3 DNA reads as TGTGCCAGCTCACCCGGGACAGGGCGCGAAAAACTGTTTTTT.

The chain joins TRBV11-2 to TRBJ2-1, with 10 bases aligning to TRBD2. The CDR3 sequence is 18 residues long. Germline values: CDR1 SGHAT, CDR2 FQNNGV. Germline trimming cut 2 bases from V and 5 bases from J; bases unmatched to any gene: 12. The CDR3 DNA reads TGTGCCAGCAGCTTAAGCTCTTGGGGTAGCGGGAGGCACAATGAGCAGTTCTTC. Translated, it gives CASSLSSWGSGRHNEQFF. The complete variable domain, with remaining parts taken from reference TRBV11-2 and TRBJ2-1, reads EAGVAQSPRYKIIEKRQSVAFWCNPISGHATLYWYQQILGQGPKLLIQFQNNGVVDDSQLPKDRFSAERLKGVDSTLKIQPAKLEDSAVYLCASSLSSWGSGRHNEQFFGPGTRLTVL.

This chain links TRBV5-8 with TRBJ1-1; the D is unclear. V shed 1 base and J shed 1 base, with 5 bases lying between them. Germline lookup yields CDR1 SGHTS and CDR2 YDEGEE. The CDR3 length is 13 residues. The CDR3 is CASSLSQNTEAFF. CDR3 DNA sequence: TGTGCCAGCAGCTTGTCCCAGAACACTGAAGCTTTCTTT.

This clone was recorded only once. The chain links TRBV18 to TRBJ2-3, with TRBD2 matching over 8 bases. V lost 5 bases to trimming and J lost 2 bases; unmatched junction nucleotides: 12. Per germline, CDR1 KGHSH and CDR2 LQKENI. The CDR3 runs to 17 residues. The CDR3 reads CASSTLLAGTNTDTQYF. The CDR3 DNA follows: TGTGCCAGCTCAACCTTGCTAGCGGGCACTAACACAGATACGCAGTATTTT.

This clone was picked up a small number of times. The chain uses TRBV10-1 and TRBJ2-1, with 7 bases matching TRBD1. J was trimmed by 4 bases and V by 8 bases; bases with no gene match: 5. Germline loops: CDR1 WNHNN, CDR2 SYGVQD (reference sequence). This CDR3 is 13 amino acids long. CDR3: CASSGTVYNEQFF. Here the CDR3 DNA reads TGCGCCAGCTCCGGGACAGTTTACAATGAGCAGTTCTTC.

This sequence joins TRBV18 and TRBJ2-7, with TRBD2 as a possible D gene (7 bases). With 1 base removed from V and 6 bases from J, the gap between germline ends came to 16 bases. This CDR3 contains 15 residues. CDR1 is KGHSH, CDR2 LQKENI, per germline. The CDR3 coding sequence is TGTGCCAGCTCACCACTTGGCGGGGGCCCTGGCGAGCAGTACTTC. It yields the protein CASSPLGGGPGEQYF.

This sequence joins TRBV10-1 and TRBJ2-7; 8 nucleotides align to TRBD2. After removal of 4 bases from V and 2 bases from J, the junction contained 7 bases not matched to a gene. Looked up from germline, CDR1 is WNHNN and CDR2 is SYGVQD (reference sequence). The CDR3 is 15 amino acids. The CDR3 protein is CASSGRLAPTYEQYF. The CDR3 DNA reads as TGCGCCAGCAGTGGAAGACTAGCGCCGACCTACGAGCAGTACTTC.

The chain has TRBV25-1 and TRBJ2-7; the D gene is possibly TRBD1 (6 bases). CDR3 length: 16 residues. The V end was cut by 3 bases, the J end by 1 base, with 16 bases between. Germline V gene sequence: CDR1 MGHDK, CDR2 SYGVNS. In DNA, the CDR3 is TGTGCCAGCAGTGAGTCTACAGGGAAGGGATCCTACGAGCAGTACTTC. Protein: CASSESTGKGSYEQYF.

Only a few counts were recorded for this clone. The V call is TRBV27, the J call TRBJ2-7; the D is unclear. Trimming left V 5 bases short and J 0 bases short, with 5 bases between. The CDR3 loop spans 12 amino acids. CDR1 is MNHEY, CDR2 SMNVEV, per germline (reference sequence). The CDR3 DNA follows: TGTGCCAGCAGTACGAGCTCCTACGAGCAGTACTTC. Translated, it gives CASSTSSYEQYF.

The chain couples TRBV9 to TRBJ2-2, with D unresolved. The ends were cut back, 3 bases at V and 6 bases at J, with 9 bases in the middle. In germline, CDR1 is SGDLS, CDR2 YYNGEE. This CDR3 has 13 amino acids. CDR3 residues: CASSERWPGELFF. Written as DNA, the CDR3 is TGTGCCAGCAGCGAGAGGTGGCCCGGGGAGCTGTTTTTT.

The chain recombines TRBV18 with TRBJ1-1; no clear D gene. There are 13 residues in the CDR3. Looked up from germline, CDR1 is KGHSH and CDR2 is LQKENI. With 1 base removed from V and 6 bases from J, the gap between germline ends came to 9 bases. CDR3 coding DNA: TGTGCCAGCTCACCACGGAGAGAAGCTGAAGCTTTCTTT. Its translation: CASSPRREAEAFF.

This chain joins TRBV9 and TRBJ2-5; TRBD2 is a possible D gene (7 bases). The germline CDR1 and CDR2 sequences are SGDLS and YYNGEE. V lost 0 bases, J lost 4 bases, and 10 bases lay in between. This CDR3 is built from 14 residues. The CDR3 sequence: CASSVERGGETQYF. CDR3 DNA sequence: TGTGCCAGCAGCGTAGAGAGGGGGGGAGAGACCCAGTACTTC.

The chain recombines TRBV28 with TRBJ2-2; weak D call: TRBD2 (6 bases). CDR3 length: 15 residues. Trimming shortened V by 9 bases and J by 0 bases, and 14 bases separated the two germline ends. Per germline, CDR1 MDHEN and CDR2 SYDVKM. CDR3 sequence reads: CASHQLAPNTGELFF. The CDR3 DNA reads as TGTGCCAGTCACCAACTAGCCCCGAACACCGGGGAGCTGTTTTTT.

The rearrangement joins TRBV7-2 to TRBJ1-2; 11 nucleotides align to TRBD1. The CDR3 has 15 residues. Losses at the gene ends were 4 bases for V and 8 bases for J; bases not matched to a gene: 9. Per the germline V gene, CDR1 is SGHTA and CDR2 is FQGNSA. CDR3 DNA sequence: TGTGCCAGCAGCTACTGGACAGGGGGCGCTTCCGGCTACACCTTC. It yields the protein CASSYWTGGASGYTF.

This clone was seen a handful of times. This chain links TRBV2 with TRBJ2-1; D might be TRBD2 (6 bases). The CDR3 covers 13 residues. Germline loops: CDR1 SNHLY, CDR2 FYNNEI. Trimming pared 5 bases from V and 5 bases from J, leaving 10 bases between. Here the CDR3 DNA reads TGTGCCAGCAGTATGGACTATCACAATGAGCAGTTCTTC. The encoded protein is CASSMDYHNEQFF. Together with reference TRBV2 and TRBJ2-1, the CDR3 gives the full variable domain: EPEVTQTPSHQVTQMGQEVILRCVPISNHLYFYWYRQILGQKVEFLVSFYNNEISEKSEIFDDQFSVERPDGSNFTLKIRSTKLEDSAMYFCASSMDYHNEQFFGPGTRLTVL.